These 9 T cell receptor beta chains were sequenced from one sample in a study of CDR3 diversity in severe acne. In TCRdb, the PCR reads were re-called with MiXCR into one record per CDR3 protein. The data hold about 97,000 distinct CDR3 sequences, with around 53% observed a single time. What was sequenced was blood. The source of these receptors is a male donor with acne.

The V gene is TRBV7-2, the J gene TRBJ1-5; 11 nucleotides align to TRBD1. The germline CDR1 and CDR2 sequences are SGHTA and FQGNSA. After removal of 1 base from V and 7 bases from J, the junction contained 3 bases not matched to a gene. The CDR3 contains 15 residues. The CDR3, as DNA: TGTGCCAGCAGCTTAGGGGGGACAGGGGGGCAGCCCCAGCATTTT. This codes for CASSLGGTGGQPQHF.

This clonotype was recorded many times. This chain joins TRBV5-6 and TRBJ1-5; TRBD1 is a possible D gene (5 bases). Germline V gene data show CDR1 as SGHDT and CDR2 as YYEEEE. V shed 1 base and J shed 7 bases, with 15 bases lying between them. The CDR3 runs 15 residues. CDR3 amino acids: CASSLMGPGGQPQHF. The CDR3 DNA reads TGTGCCAGCAGCTTGATGGGGCCAGGAGGACAGCCCCAGCATTTT.

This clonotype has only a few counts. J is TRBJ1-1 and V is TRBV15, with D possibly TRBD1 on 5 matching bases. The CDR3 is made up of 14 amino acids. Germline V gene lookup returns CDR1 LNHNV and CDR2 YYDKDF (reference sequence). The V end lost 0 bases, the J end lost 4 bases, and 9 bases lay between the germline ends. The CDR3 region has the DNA TGTGCCACCAGCAGAGATCTTGGGGGCACTGAAGCTTTCTTT. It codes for CATSRDLGGTEAFF.

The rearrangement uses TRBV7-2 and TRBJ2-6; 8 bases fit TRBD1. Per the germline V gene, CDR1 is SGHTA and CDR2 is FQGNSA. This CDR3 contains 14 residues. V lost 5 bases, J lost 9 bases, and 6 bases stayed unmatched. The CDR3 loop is CASSLRDRLNVLTF. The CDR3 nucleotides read TGTGCCAGCAGCCTCCGGGACAGGCTCAACGTCCTGACTTTC.

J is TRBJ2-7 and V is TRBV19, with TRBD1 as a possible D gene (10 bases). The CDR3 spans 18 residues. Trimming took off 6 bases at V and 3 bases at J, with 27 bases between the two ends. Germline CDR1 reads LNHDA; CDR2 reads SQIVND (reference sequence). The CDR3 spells CASRRGRQGASGIYEQYF. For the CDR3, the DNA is TGTGCCAGTAGGCGGGGCCGACAGGGGGCTAGCGGGATCTACGAGCAGTACTTC.

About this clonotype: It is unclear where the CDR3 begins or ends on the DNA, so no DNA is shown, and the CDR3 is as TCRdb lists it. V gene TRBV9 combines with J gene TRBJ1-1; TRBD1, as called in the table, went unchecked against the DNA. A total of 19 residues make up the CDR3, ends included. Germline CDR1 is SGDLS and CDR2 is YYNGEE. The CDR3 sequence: CASSSFYEQYFGPGTEAFF.

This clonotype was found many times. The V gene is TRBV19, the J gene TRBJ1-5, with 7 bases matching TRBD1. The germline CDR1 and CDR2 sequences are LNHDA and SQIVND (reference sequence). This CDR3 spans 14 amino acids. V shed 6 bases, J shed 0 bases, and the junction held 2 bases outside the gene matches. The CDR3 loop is CASRGQYSNQPQHF. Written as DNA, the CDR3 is TGTGCCAGTAGGGGACAGTATAGCAATCAGCCCCAGCATTTT.

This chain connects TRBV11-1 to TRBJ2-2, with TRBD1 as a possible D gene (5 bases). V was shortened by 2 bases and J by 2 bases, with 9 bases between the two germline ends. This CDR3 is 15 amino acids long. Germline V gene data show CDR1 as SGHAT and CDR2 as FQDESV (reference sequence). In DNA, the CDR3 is TGTGCCAGCAGCTTACAGGGTTTAAACACCGGGGAGCTGTTTTTT. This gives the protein CASSLQGLNTGELFF.

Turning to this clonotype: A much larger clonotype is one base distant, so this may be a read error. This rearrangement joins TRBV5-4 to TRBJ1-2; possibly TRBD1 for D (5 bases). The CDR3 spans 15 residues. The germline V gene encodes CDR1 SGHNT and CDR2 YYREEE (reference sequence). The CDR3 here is CASSRDGGGNCGYTF. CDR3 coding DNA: TGTGCCAGCAGCCGAGACGGGGGAGGGAACTGTGGCTACACCTTC.